A single sample gave rise to the 17 T cell receptor beta chains below, sequenced in a study of T cells in Graves' hyperthyroidism and ophthalmopathy. Amplification of TCR beta CDR3 regions was performed using RNA transcripts as template. RT-PCR in the first round (using the HTBI primer set) targeted the TCR CDR3. TCRdb reprocessed the multiplex PCR reads via MiXCR and lists one record per CDR3 protein. The repertoire holds hundreds of thousands of distinct CDR3 sequences, with less than 15% as singletons. Sequencing was performed on blood. The receptors derive from a woman between 18 and 29 years old with Graves' hyperthyroidism.

The chain is built from TRBV10-3 and TRBJ2-7; 9 bases are shared with TRBD1. Germline CDR1 is ENHRY and CDR2 is SYGVKD. V was clipped by 10 bases and J by 3 bases; unmatched bases: 7. This CDR3 spans 13 amino acids. The CDR3 protein is CATGQGTNYEQYF. As DNA, the CDR3 is TGTGCCACCGGACAGGGGACCAACTACGAGCAGTACTTC.

This clonotype has a count of ten or more. V and J are TRBV7-2 and TRBJ2-5; 12 bases fit TRBD2. The germline gives CDR1 SGHTA, CDR2 FQGNSA. With V trimmed by 4 bases and J by 4 bases, 7 bases remained unmatched. The CDR3 spans 16 residues. Here the CDR3 reads CASSSGGLAGRETQYF. DNA of the CDR3: TGTGCCAGCAGCTCCGGAGGACTAGCGGGACGAGAGACCCAGTACTTC.

This clonotype showed up many times. The chain couples TRBV10-3 to TRBJ2-7; 14 bases line up with TRBD2. The junction had 2 bases not matched to a gene; V was cut back by 6 bases and J by 4 bases. Per germline, CDR1 ENHRY and CDR2 SYGVKD. CDR3 length: 14 amino acids. The CDR3 region has the DNA TGTGCCATCAGGGGGACTAGCGGGAGTTACGAGCAGTACTTC. Protein sequence: CAIRGTSGSYEQYF.

The chain combines TRBV5-1 with TRBJ2-7, with 14 bases matching TRBD2. Looked up from germline, CDR1 is SGHRS and CDR2 is YFSETQ. Unmatched junction bases numbered 13, after V lost 5 bases and J lost 3 bases. This CDR3 has 18 amino acids. The CDR3 DNA sequence: TGCGCCAGCAGGTCCGGGACTAGCGGGAGTAAATCCCACTACGAGCAGTACTTC. This sequence encodes CASRSGTSGSKSHYEQYF. The whole variable domain, filled in from reference TRBV5-1 and TRBJ2-7, reads KAGVTQTPRYLIKTRGQQVTLSCSPISGHRSVSWYQQTPGQGLQFLFEYFSETQRNKGNFPGRFSGRQFSNSRSEMNVSTLELGDSALYLCASRSGTSGSKSHYEQYFGPGTRLTVT.

This clonotype was observed many times. The V gene is TRBV12-3 or TRBV12-4, the J gene TRBJ2-3; 10 nucleotides agree with TRBD2. The length of the CDR3 is 12 residues. J lost 9 bases, V lost 6 bases, and 3 bases had no gene match. CDR3 sequence: CASSKREGTQYF. The CDR3 DNA reads as TGTGCCAGCAGCAAGCGGGAGGGAACGCAGTATTTT.

The sample holds many counts of this clonotype. The rearrangement uses TRBV6-1 and TRBJ2-3, with 7 positions matching TRBD2. Germline values: CDR1 MNHNS, CDR2 SASEGT. Unmatched junction bases numbered 7, after V lost 4 bases and J lost 6 bases. The CDR3 extends over 14 amino acids. CDR3 bases: TGTGCCAGCAGTGTTGCGGGAGTCTACGATACGCAGTATTTT. It is translated as CASSVAGVYDTQYF.

This clonotype was observed a few times. V usage is TRBV12-3 or TRBV12-4 and J usage is TRBJ2-5; 11 bases line up with TRBD2. V lost 4 bases to trimming and J lost 3 bases; unmatched junction nucleotides: 13. The CDR3 loop spans 18 amino acids. The CDR3, as DNA: TGTGCCAGCAGTTCAGATATTTCGGGTAGCGGGAGGGAAGAGACCCAGTACTTC. Translated, it gives CASSSDISGSGREETQYF.

This clonotype was counted ten times or more. This sequence joins TRBV7-8 and TRBJ2-1, with 10 bases identical to TRBD1. The germline CDR1 and CDR2 sequences are SGHVS and FQNEAQ. The CDR3 consists of 14 residues. After removal of 2 bases from V and 8 bases from J, the junction contained 3 bases not matched to a gene. CDR3 amino acids: CASSLLTGGHEQFF. As DNA, the CDR3 is TGTGCCAGCAGCTTACTGACAGGGGGCCATGAGCAGTTCTTC.

A word on this clonotype: A much bigger clone sits one base away, suggesting this may be a read error. The chain joins TRBV10-3 to TRBJ2-7, with TRBD2 identical over 15 bases. Trimming removed 2 bases from V and 7 bases from J; junction bases left unmatched: 12. Germline CDR1 and CDR2: ENHRY and SYGVKD. CDR3 length: 18 amino acids. CDR3 sequence (DNA): TGTGCCATCAGTGAGCCTGGACTAGCGGGAGGGCCGATTGATGAGCAGTACTTC. It is translated as CAISEPGLAGGPIDEQYF.

This clonotype was counted only a few times. The chain recombines TRBV7-2 with TRBJ2-1, with D perhaps matching TRBD1 (5 bases). Germline-derived CDR1 and CDR2 are SGHTA and FQGNSA. Trimming left V 0 bases short and J 15 bases short, with 12 bases between. This CDR3 region has 12 residues. The CDR3 reads CASSLAHRSGFF. The CDR3 nucleotides are TGTGCCAGCAGCTTAGCGCACAGGTCGGGGTTCTTC. Based on the CDR3 plus reference TRBV7-2 and TRBJ2-1, the full variable domain is GAGVSQSPSNKVTEKGKDVELRCDPISGHTALYWYRQSLGQGLEFLIYFQGNSAPDKSGLPSDRFSAERTGGSVSTLTIQRTQQEDSAVYLCASSLAHRSGFFGPGTRLTVL.

The chain has TRBV4-3 and TRBJ2-3; D assignment may be TRBD1 or TRBD2 (5 bases each). Germline assignment: CDR1 LGHNA and CDR2 YSLEER. The CDR3 extends over 15 amino acids. V dropped 1 base and J dropped 3 bases, with 11 bases sitting between them. CDR3 region: CASSQGGIGTDTQYF. The CDR3 DNA reads as TGCGCCAGCAGCCAAGGGGGGATCGGAACAGATACGCAGTATTTT.

This clonotype was counted many times. The CDR3 loop is CASSGRRGGNTEAFF. CDR3 nucleotides: TGTGCCAGCAGCGGGAGGAGGGGAGGCAACACTGAAGCTTTCTTT. The V and J genes are TRBV6-1 and TRBJ1-1, with D perhaps matching TRBD1 (5 bases). The CDR3 has 15 residues. CDR1 is MNHNS and CDR2 is SASEGT in the germline V gene. Trimming took off 6 bases at V and 2 bases at J, with 16 bases between the two ends.

This clonotype was counted between two and nine times. This chain links TRBV6-5 with TRBJ2-7; TRBD2 might be the D (5 bases). Germline V lookup: CDR1 MNHEY, CDR2 SVGAGI. V was trimmed by 10 bases and J by 6 bases, leaving 19 bases between them. The CDR3 contains 13 residues. This CDR3 reads CATTLGDRGEQYF. The CDR3 DNA sequence: TGTGCCACAACTCTTGGGGATCGGGGCGAGCAGTACTTC.

This CDR3 reads CAISESIAGGFIHEQFF. CDR3 bases: TGTGCCATCAGTGAGTCGATAGCGGGAGGGTTTATCCATGAGCAGTTCTTC. This chain connects TRBV10-3 to TRBJ2-1; 11 bases line up with TRBD2. Trimming removed 0 bases from V and 8 bases from J; junction bases left unmatched: 9. This CDR3 has 17 residues. Germline loops: CDR1 ENHRY, CDR2 SYGVKD.

This clonotype has ten or more counts. The gene calls are TRBV27 and TRBJ2-1; TRBD2 matches 8 bases. This CDR3 is 15 amino acids long. The V gene's germline CDR1 is MNHEY and CDR2 SMNVEV (reference sequence). V lost 6 bases, J lost 5 bases, and 9 bases stayed unmatched. CDR3 in amino acids: CASSWAGGSHNEQFF. CDR3 DNA: TGTGCCAGCAGCTGGGCGGGAGGTAGCCACAATGAGCAGTTCTTC.

Many counts were recorded for this clonotype. The chain joins TRBV6-2 or TRBV6-3 to TRBJ2-7; 8 bases fit TRBD2. With 5 bases clipped from V and 3 bases from J, the junction kept 12 bases outside the gene matches. There are 16 residues in the CDR3. The germline gives CDR1 MNHEY, CDR2 SVGEGT. The CDR3 here is CASSPPFLGRVYEQYF. CDR3 nucleotides: TGTGCCAGCAGTCCCCCTTTCCTCGGGAGGGTCTACGAGCAGTACTTC.

This clonotype was recorded only once. The genes are TRBV19 and TRBJ1-2; D not certain. This CDR3 contains 12 residues. V was shortened by 3 bases and J by 7 bases, with 9 bases between the two germline ends. CDR1 and CDR2 (germline): LNHDA, SQIVND (reference sequence). The CDR3 loop is CASSMEILGYTF. The CDR3 coding sequence is TGTGCCAGTAGTATGGAGATTCTTGGCTACACCTTC. Full variable domain (rest looked up from reference TRBV19 and TRBJ1-2): DGGITQSPKYLFRKEGQNVTLSCEQNLNHDAMYWYRQDPGQGLRLIYYSQIVNDFQKGDIAEGYSVSREKKESFPLTVTSAQKNPTAFYLCASSMEILGYTFGSGTRLTVV.